This TCR beta chain was retrieved from a study of metastatic and nonmetastatic thyroid tumors. TCRdb recomputed clones from the PCR reads via MiXCR. Of some 25,000 clones in the sample, less than 25% were seen once. Trimming at V came to 5 bases and at J to 0 bases, leaving 12 bases not matched to a gene. Germline assignment: CDR1 MDHEN and CDR2 SYDVKM. The CDR3 totals 17 residues. The entire patient cohort was treatment-naive prior to thyroid surgery. Only a few counts were recorded for this clone. Specimen: blood. This receptor was identified in a male donor with papillary thyroid cancer or a benign thyroid nodule (not recorded which). Some clones in this sample may be carry-over from other donors' samples. The J gene is TRBJ1-1, the V gene TRBV28, with 7 nucleotides matching TRBD1. CDR3 sequence reads: CASSPLPDRAMNTEAFF. CDR3 nucleotides: TGTGCCAGCAGTCCGCTTCCTGACAGGGCCATGAACACTGAAGCTTTCTTT.